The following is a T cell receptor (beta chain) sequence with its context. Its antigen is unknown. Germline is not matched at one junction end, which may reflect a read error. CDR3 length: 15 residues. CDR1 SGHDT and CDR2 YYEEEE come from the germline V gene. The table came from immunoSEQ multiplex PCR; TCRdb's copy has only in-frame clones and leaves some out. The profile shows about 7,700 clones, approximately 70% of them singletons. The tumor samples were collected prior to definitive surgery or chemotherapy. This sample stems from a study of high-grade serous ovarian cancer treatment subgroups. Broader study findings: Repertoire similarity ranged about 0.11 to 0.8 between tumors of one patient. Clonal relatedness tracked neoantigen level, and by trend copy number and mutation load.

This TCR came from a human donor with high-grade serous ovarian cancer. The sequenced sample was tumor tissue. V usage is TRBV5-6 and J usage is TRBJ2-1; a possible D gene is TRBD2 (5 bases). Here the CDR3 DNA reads TGTGCCAGCAGCTTGGAGGAGGCCTCCTACAATGGGCAGTTCTTC. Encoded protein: CASSLEEASYNGQFF.